Sequencing of this TCR beta chain was carried out in a study of spatial heterogeneity in lung cancer. Whole-study findings and limits: The study found that expanded intratumoral alpha and beta TCR counts tracked tumor mutation counts.

This clonotype rates as large. Its antigen is not known. This beta chain is a stray read from a library made for alpha chains; its abundance is not meaningful. Described time point: sample taken at primary tumor resection. Looked up from germline, CDR1 is MRHNA and CDR2 is SNTAGT. V was shortened by 2 bases and J by 1 base, with 8 bases between the two germline ends. This CDR3 is built from 14 residues. Every molecule of TCR cDNA had its own unique molecular identifier. Each CDR3 protein gets one entry after TCRdb re-called the 5' RACE reads with MiXCR. The sample contains 900 to 1,300 distinct CDR3 sequences, under 30% of which appear only once.

V gene TRBV6-4 combines with J gene TRBJ1-1; D is unresolved. The sequence derives from a male donor with early-stage non-small cell lung cancer. Material: lung tumor tissue, obtained at surgery. As DNA, the CDR3 is TGTGCCAGCAGTGACGGGTCAGAGAACACTGAAGCTTTCTTT. Translation: CASSDGSENTEAFF.